This T cell receptor beta chain is drawn from a study of immune evolution from preneoplasia to lung adenocarcinoma. The table came from immunoSEQ multiplex PCR; TCRdb's copy has only in-frame clones and leaves some out. The sample yields about 6,100 clones, approximately 80% seen once. The V end lost 4 bases, the J end lost 7 bases, and 16 bases lay between the germline ends. The germline CDR1 and CDR2 sequences are SGHTA and FQGNSA. The CDR3 has 14 amino acids. This clone was found a few times. The clonotype was recovered from a donor of 70 years or more with lung adenocarcinoma. The V call is TRBV7-2, the J call TRBJ1-2, with D unclear. The sequencing input was FFPE adjacent normal lung tissue. The CDR3 region is CASSSFLGGVGYTF. CDR3 in DNA: TGTGCCAGCAGCTCTTTTCTGGGTGGCGTTGGCTACACCTTC.